These 18 T cell receptor beta chains came from one sample sequenced in a study of T cell responses to AZD1222 COVID-19 vaccine. Here immunoSEQ multiplex PCR was the method, and the copy in TCRdb shows in-frame clones only, minus some. The data show about 68,000 clones, 86% seen once. The starting material was peripheral blood, obtained on day 0 of AZD1222 vaccination. Receptor source: an adult in good health.

The genes are TRBV19 and TRBJ2-6; D is unresolved. Trimming cost V 4 bases and J 4 bases, with 11 bases left between them. CDR3 length equals 15 residues. Per the germline V gene, CDR1 is LNHDA and CDR2 is SQIVND (reference sequence). DNA of the CDR3: TGTGCCAGTAGTACTAGTGTCAGCGGGGCCAACGTCCTGACTTTC. It translates to CASSTSVSGANVLTF.

The chain carries TRBV7-3 and TRBJ1-3; a weak D match, TRBD1 (6 bases). Germline lookup yields CDR1 SGHTA and CDR2 FQGTGA. Trimming cost V 5 bases and J 6 bases, with 17 bases left between them. CDR3 size: 15 residues. CDR3 in DNA: TGTGCCAGCAGCGAAGGGACATCGGAAGTAAACACCATATATTTT. As protein: CASSEGTSEVNTIYF.

The V and J genes are TRBV28 and TRBJ2-2; possible D gene TRBD1, 6 bases. The CDR3 is 14 amino acids. V lost 9 bases and J 2 bases, leaving 13 bases between the germline ends. CDR1 and CDR2 (germline): MDHEN, SYDVKM. The CDR3 loop is CASSGTLNTGELFF. The CDR3 DNA is TGTGCCAGTTCCGGGACACTAAACACCGGGGAGCTGTTTTTT.

This chain connects TRBV23-1 to TRBJ2-7, with TRBD1 identical over 8 bases. TRBV23-1 carries the ORF label, with uncertain function. Losses at the gene ends were 0 bases for V and 1 base for J; bases not matched to a gene: 8. This CDR3 has 17 amino acids. The chain's CDR3 is CASSQSRRTGNSYEQYF. CDR3 DNA sequence: TGCGCCAGCAGTCAATCTCGTCGGACAGGGAATTCCTACGAGCAGTACTTC.

The count of this clone is one. The chain uses TRBV4-3 and TRBJ1-2, with TRBD1 as a possible D gene (5 bases). The germline gives CDR1 LGHNA, CDR2 YSLEER. The CDR3 consists of 15 residues. V lost 1 base and J 0 bases, leaving 9 bases between the germline ends. The CDR3: CASSQATGANYGYTF. The CDR3 nucleotides read TGCGCCAGCAGCCAAGCTACAGGCGCTAACTATGGCTACACCTTC.

J is TRBJ2-1 and V is TRBV11-2; D remains unclear. Germline loops: CDR1 SGHAT, CDR2 FQNNGV. The V gene lost 5 bases and the J gene lost 6 bases, with 8 bases spanning the gap. The CDR3 runs to 12 residues. CDR3 in DNA: TGTGCCAGCAGCAGGAGCATCAATGAGCAGTTCTTC. It translates to CASSRSINEQFF.

The rearrangement links TRBV9 to TRBJ1-1; TRBD1 is a possible D gene (6 bases). Trimming shortened V by 4 bases and J by 0 bases, and 10 bases separated the two germline ends. The germline CDR1 and CDR2 sequences are SGDLS and YYNGEE. The CDR3 runs to 14 residues. DNA for the CDR3: TGTGCCAGCAGCAAGACAGGAATGAACACTGAAGCTTTCTTT. Translating gives CASSKTGMNTEAFF.

The V gene is TRBV6-1, the J gene TRBJ2-7; D gene uncertain. Trimming stripped 2 bases from V and 1 base from J, with 3 bases between. The germline V gene has CDR1 MNHNS and CDR2 SASEGT. The CDR3 has 12 amino acids. The CDR3 region is CASSEISYEQYF. CDR3 nucleotides: TGTGCCAGCAGTGAAATATCCTACGAGCAGTACTTC.

V and J are TRBV6-5 and TRBJ1-5; 7 bases agree with TRBD1. This CDR3 has 14 residues. After removal of 6 bases from V and 1 base from J, the junction contained 3 bases not matched to a gene. Germline CDR1 MNHEY, CDR2 SVGAGI. CDR3 loop: CASRQTGSNQPQHF. DNA for the CDR3: TGTGCCAGCAGACAGACAGGGAGCAATCAGCCCCAGCATTTT.

The chain employs TRBV5-1 and TRBJ2-7; 11 bases are shared with TRBD1. V trimming: 3 bases; J trimming: 5 bases; junction bases outside the gene matches: 10. CDR3 length: 16 amino acids. Germline values: CDR1 SGHRS, CDR2 YFSETQ. The CDR3 DNA is TGCGCCAGCAGCTGGACCGGGACAGGGGGTAACCACGAGCAGTACTTC. It encodes CASSWTGTGGNHEQYF.

The chain carries TRBV28 and TRBJ2-7, with TRBD1 as a possible D gene (6 bases). This CDR3 comprises 13 residues. Trimming removed 7 bases from V and 0 bases from J, with 10 bases in between. Per germline, CDR1 MDHEN and CDR2 SYDVKM. The CDR3: CASTGTSSYEQYF. The CDR3 region has the DNA TGTGCCAGCACCGGGACAAGCTCCTACGAGCAGTACTTC.

This clone was picked up one time. The chain links TRBV7-9 to TRBJ1-2; TRBD1 matches 7 bases. Losses at the gene ends were 4 bases for V and 4 bases for J; bases not matched to a gene: 3. The CDR3 spans 13 residues. Germline CDR1 SEHNR, CDR2 FQNEAQ (reference sequence). CDR3: CASSSGQIYGYTF. The CDR3 nucleotides are TGTGCCAGCAGCTCGGGACAGATCTATGGCTACACCTTC.

The gene calls are TRBV19 and TRBJ1-2; TRBD1 is a possible D gene (6 bases). V gave up 4 bases and J gave up 5 bases, with 11 bases separating them. Germline CDR1 and CDR2: LNHDA and SQIVND (reference sequence). The CDR3 is 13 residues long. The CDR3 reads CASSTTQGYGYTF. The DNA of the CDR3 is TGTGCCAGTAGTACAACACAGGGATATGGCTACACCTTC.

This chain links TRBV5-6 with TRBJ1-4; D not certain. The CDR3 is 15 residues long. Trimming pared 7 bases from V and 0 bases from J, leaving 13 bases between. Germline V gene sequence: CDR1 SGHDT, CDR2 YYEEEE. CDR3 coding DNA: TGTGCCAGCCTCCGCGTTGGCGCAACTAATGAAAAACTGTTTTTT. It translates to CASLRVGATNEKLFF.

This clone was detected once. This chain links TRBV28 with TRBJ2-1; 11 bases line up with TRBD2. Germline CDR1 and CDR2: MDHEN and SYDVKM. The CDR3 consists of 16 residues. Trimming cost V 6 bases and J 7 bases; bases outside gene matches: 11. The CDR3 here is CASSSPLAGEFNEQFF. The DNA for the CDR3 is TGTGCCAGCAGCTCCCCACTAGCGGGAGAATTTAATGAGCAGTTCTTC.

V usage is TRBV10-3 and J usage is TRBJ2-2; the match to TRBD1 covers 9 bases. The CDR3 sequence is 16 residues long. The V gene's germline CDR1 is ENHRY and CDR2 SYGVKD. V dropped 6 bases and J dropped 5; count of bases not matched to a gene: 10. CDR3 nucleotides: TGTGCCATCAGGGATTCCGGGACAGGGAGGACCGGGGAGCTGTTTTTT. It codes for CAIRDSGTGRTGELFF.

V is TRBV11-2 and J is TRBJ1-2; 12 bases align to TRBD1. This CDR3 has 16 amino acids. Germline V gene lookup returns CDR1 SGHAT and CDR2 FQNNGV. The V gene end was trimmed by 3 bases and the J gene end by 2 bases; junction bases not matched to a gene: 4. The CDR3 DNA follows: TGTGCCAGCAGCTTTACGGGACAGGGGGCGAACTATGGCTACACCTTC. Translating it yields CASSFTGQGANYGYTF.

The chain employs TRBV24-1 and TRBJ2-1, with 7 bases matching TRBD2. Trimming cost V 3 bases and J 8 bases; bases outside gene matches: 6. The CDR3 runs to 14 residues. Germline V gene data show CDR1 as KGHDR and CDR2 as SFDVKD. The CDR3 DNA reads as TGTGCCACCAGTGATCGTGGGAGGGGCGATGAGCAGTTCTTC. Its protein is CATSDRGRGDEQFF.